A selection of T cell receptor beta chains follows, all from one sample in a study of CD8 T cells in Susac syndrome. MiXCR, applied by TCRdb to the immunoSEQ multiplex PCR reads, yields one record per CDR3 protein. The table lists 95,000 to 150,000 distinct CDR3 sequences, roughly 94% of them singletons, with 0.28% in the top ten. Sequenced material: CD8+ T cells from PBMCs. These receptors were obtained from a human donor with Susac syndrome. The conserved cysteine and the conserved F or W are not part of the CDR3 here. A D gene is named only where the DNA matches it firmly.

TRBV7-8	TRBJ1-2	NA	ASSYRAGYGYT
TRBV6-5	TRBJ2-2	NA	ASSKSFDGELF
TRBV4-3	TRBJ2-4	NA	ASSQDASLGAKNIQY
TRBV29-1	TRBJ1-1	NA	SSWTATNTEAF
TRBV27	TRBJ2-3	TRBD2	ASSLSASGAADTQY
TRBV4-3	TRBJ2-7	TRBD1	ASSGGTGSGEQY
TRBV12-2	TRBJ1-5	NA	ASRLAPDRDSNQPQH
TRBV20-1	TRBJ2-5	TRBD1	SAPDRGGETQY
TRBV5-1	TRBJ2-7	NA	ASSWDGLTYEQY
TRBV5-4	TRBJ2-7	NA	ASSSRNEGYEQY
TRBV7-9	TRBJ2-2	NA	ASSLESDLDTGELF
TRBV12-3/TRBV12-4	TRBJ2-3	NA	ASSLARGTDTQY
TRBV29-1	TRBJ1-2	NA	SVEGWNYGYT
TRBV29-1	TRBJ2-1	TRBD2	SVEDGGDYNEQF
TRBV12-3/TRBV12-4	TRBJ2-3	TRBD2	ASNLNPGTIQDTQY
TRBV25-1	TRBJ1-6	NA	ASSESHATRSQMPLH
TRBV14	TRBJ1-1	NA	ANPEAF
TRBV2	TRBJ2-1	TRBD2	ASSEEIAGGDNEQF
TRBV20-1	TRBJ1-1	NA	SASRAYDTEAF
TRBV11-2	TRBJ2-7	NA	ASSRQDTEQY